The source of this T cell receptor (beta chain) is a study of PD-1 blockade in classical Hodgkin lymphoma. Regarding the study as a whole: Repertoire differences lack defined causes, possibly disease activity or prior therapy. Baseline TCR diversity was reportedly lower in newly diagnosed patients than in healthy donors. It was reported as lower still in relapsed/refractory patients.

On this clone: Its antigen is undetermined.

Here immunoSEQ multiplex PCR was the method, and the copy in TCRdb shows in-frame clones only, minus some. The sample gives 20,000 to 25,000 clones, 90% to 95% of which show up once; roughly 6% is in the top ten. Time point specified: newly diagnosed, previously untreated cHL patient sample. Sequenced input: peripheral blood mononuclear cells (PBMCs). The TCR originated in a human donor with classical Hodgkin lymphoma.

In DNA form, the CDR3 reads TGCAGCGTTGTTAATAGGACAGCTAAAAACATTCAGTACTTC. Translating gives CSVVNRTAKNIQYF. The rearrangement links TRBV29-1 to TRBJ2-4, with D tentatively TRBD1 (6 bases). This CDR3 is 14 amino acids long. Trimming pared 4 bases from V and 4 bases from J, leaving 14 bases between. In germline, CDR1 is SQVTM, CDR2 ANQGSEA.